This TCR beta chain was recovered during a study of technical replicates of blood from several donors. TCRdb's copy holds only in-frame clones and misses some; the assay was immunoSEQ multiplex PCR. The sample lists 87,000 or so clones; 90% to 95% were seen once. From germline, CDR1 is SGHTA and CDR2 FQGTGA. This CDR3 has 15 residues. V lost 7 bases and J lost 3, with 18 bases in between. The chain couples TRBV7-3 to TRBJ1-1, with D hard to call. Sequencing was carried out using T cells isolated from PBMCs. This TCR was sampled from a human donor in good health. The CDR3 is CASNGYDLEDTEAFF. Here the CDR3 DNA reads TGTGCCAGCAACGGGTATGACCTAGAAGACACTGAAGCTTTCTTT.